This T cell receptor beta chain came from a study of PD-1 blockade in classical Hodgkin lymphoma. Study-level findings and limits: The drivers behind the repertoire differences, possibly disease activity or prior therapy, remain undefined.

V was pared by 1 base and J by 2 bases, with 3 bases of the junction left unmatched. Germline V gene sequence: CDR1 SGHDT, CDR2 YYEEEE. The CDR3 is made up of 16 amino acids. With respect to this clone: The antigen is unknown.

Profiling relied on immunoSEQ multiplex PCR, and the TCRdb table lists in-frame clones only, not all of them. The repertoire has 6,000 to 7,500 clones, approximately 75% of them found once; the top ten carry more than 30%. Brentuximab vedotin exposure varied among the patients, all of whom had relapsed after autologous stem cell transplantation. The V and J genes are TRBV5-6 and TRBJ2-4; 10 bases match TRBD1. The clonotype comes from a human donor with classical Hodgkin lymphoma. The input for sequencing was peripheral blood mononuclear cells (PBMCs), taken at baseline. The chain's CDR3 is CASSLRQGATKNIQYF. In nucleotides, the CDR3 is TGTGCCAGCAGCTTGCGACAGGGGGCGACCAAAAACATTCAGTACTTC.